Shown below are 20 T cell receptor beta chains from a single sample sequenced in a study of T-cell memory formation after mild COVID-19. TCRdb fed the 5' RACE reads into MiXCR, producing one record per CDR3 protein. Of 300,000 to 400,000 distinct CDR3 sequences in the sample, around 13% were seen once. Sequencing was carried out using PBMCs or a T cell subset sorted from them (not recorded which). The origin of the receptors is a man between 18 and 35 years old who had mild COVID-19 (a few samples of this study predate the infection). Cell type and time point are not known.

The V call is TRBV5-1, the J call TRBJ2-1, with D possibly called TRBD1 or TRBD2 (5 bases each). This CDR3 spans 15 amino acids. Germline lookup yields CDR1 SGHRS and CDR2 YFSETQ. Trimming cost V 6 bases and J 2 bases, with 15 bases left between them. For the CDR3, the DNA is TGCGCCAGCACCCCCTTGGGGGACCCCTACAATGAGCAGTTCTTC. Protein product: CASTPLGDPYNEQFF. The full variable domain, in which reference TRBV5-1 and TRBJ2-1 provide the parts outside the CDR3, is KAGVTQTPRYLIKTRGQQVTLSCSPISGHRSVSWYQQTPGQGLQFLFEYFSETQRNKGNFPGRFSGRQFSNSRSEMNVSTLELGDSALYLCASTPLGDPYNEQFFGPGTRLTVL.

The V call is TRBV27, the J call TRBJ1-2, with 9 bases fitting TRBD1. V trimming: 6 bases; J trimming: 2 bases; junction bases outside the gene matches: 7. The CDR3 spans 15 residues. In germline, CDR1 is MNHEY, CDR2 SMNVEV (reference sequence). The CDR3 DNA sequence: TGTGCCAGCAGAGCTACCGGGACAGGGAACTATGGCTACACCTTC. This gives the protein CASRATGTGNYGYTF.

This clonotype was found a few times. The rearrangement uses TRBV12-3 or TRBV12-4 and TRBJ2-5; D perhaps matches TRBD1 (6 bases). The V and J ends lost 1 base and 1 base respectively, with 7 bases between them. The length of the CDR3 is 14 residues. Here the CDR3 reads CASSLEGGQETQYF. The CDR3 region has the DNA TGTGCCAGCAGTTTAGAAGGGGGCCAAGAGACCCAGTACTTC.

This clonotype was seen more than once but under ten times. V is TRBV5-1 and J is TRBJ2-3, with TRBD2 matching over 12 bases. Unmatched junction bases numbered 6, after V lost 0 bases and J lost 4 bases. This CDR3 spans 17 amino acids. Germline V CDR1 and CDR2: SGHRS, YFSETQ. DNA for the CDR3: TGCGCCAGCAGCTTGGCCGGGGCTAGCGGGGGGGCAGATACGCAGTATTTT. It specifies CASSLAGASGGADTQYF.

This chain uses TRBV14 with TRBJ2-1, with D unclear. CDR3 length equals 14 residues. The ends were cut back, 1 base at V and 6 bases at J, with 10 bases in the middle. Germline CDR1 is SGHDN and CDR2 is FVKESK. In nucleotides, the CDR3 is TGTGCCAGCAGCCAAGTACCCGACCTCAATGAGCAGTTCTTC. It encodes CASSQVPDLNEQFF.

This clonotype turned up a few times. The V and J genes are TRBV15 and TRBJ1-2, with 8 positions matching TRBD1. This CDR3 region has 13 residues. Trimming removed 8 bases from V and 9 bases from J; junction bases left unmatched: 11. Germline lookup yields CDR1 LNHNV and CDR2 YYDKDF (reference sequence). The CDR3 is CATRFQGAIRYTF. The CDR3 DNA reads as TGTGCCACCCGATTCCAGGGGGCTATACGCTACACCTTC.

This chain links TRBV4-1 with TRBJ1-4; TRBD1 is a possible D gene (6 bases). V shed 5 bases and J shed 3 bases, with 10 bases lying between them. The CDR3 is made up of 14 amino acids. Germline CDR1 MGHRA, CDR2 YSYEKL. The CDR3 DNA is TGCGCCAGCAGCTCGCAGGGGCCTAATGAAAAACTGTTTTTT. As protein: CASSSQGPNEKLFF.

This clonotype was counted between two and nine times. V usage is TRBV28 and J usage is TRBJ1-2; the D gene is possibly TRBD1 (5 bases). CDR1 and CDR2 (germline): MDHEN, SYDVKM. Deletions cut 7 bases from V and 7 bases from J, with 13 bases between. The CDR3 runs to 12 residues. CDR3 in amino acids: CASIGGGLGYTF. CDR3 sequence (DNA): TGTGCCAGCATAGGTGGGGGACTTGGCTACACCTTC.

The chain recombines TRBV6-6 with TRBJ2-3, with D uncertain. Trimming cost V 0 bases and J 7 bases, with 5 bases left between them. In germline, CDR1 is MNHNY, CDR2 SVGAGI (reference sequence). The CDR3 extends over 12 amino acids. The CDR3 spells CASSYSIYTQYF. Written as DNA, the CDR3 is TGTGCCAGCAGTTACTCGATCTATACGCAGTATTTT.

The V and J genes are TRBV7-8 and TRBJ2-7; D gene ambiguous. Trimming took off 2 bases at V and 0 bases at J, with 5 bases between the two ends. The germline gives CDR1 SGHVS, CDR2 FQNEAQ. There are 13 residues in the CDR3. CDR3: CASSLQSSYEQYF. The CDR3 DNA is TGTGCCAGCAGCTTACAGAGCTCCTACGAGCAGTACTTC.

V and J are TRBV21-1 and TRBJ2-7. TRBV21-1 is described as a pseudogene. The CDR3 consists of 14 residues. The CDR3 loop is CASSIGSSTYEQYF. Here the CDR3 DNA reads TGTGCCAGCAGCATTGGTAGCAGTACCTACGAGCAGTACTTC.

This clonotype was picked up a small number of times. The chain links TRBV5-5 to TRBJ1-1; D is uncertain. Trimming removed 4 bases from V and 1 base from J, with 8 bases in between. CDR1 is SGHKS, CDR2 YYEKEE, per germline (reference sequence). The CDR3 has 13 residues. The CDR3 reads CASSPYTNTEAFF. In DNA, the CDR3 is TGTGCCAGCAGCCCCTACACGAACACTGAAGCTTTCTTT.

This clonotype turned up a few times. The rearrangement links TRBV20-1 to TRBJ2-5; 8 bases are shared with TRBD2. Per germline, CDR1 DFQATT and CDR2 SNEGSKA (reference sequence). This CDR3 comprises 12 residues. The ends lost 6 bases at V and 1 base at J; junction bases unmatched: 1. The CDR3 loop reads CSAGGGQETQYF. The CDR3 bases are TGCAGTGCCGGGGGGGGCCAAGAGACCCAGTACTTC.

This clonotype appeared a few times. CDR3 bases: TGTGCCATCAGGATGGGCCCGAACACTGAAGCTTTCTTT. Amino acid sequence: CAIRMGPNTEAFF. The V and J genes are TRBV10-3 and TRBJ1-1; D gene unclear. The CDR3 is 13 residues long. CDR1 is ENHRY and CDR2 is SYGVKD in the germline V gene. V lost 6 bases to trimming and J lost 1 base, with 9 bases between them.

This sequence joins TRBV12-3 or TRBV12-4 and TRBJ2-5, with D perhaps TRBD2 (6 bases). V dropped 1 base and J dropped 3 bases, with 6 bases sitting between them. The CDR3 is 13 residues long. CDR3 bases: TGTGCCAGCAGTTTAGGGGAGGAAGAGACCCAGTACTTC. Amino acid sequence: CASSLGEEETQYF.

As DNA, the CDR3 is TGCAGTGCTAGAGATGGGTCTAGCGGTAGCTGGGAGCAGTACTTC. As protein: CSARDGSSGSWEQYF. V is TRBV20-1 and J is TRBJ2-7; TRBD2 agrees at 7 bases. Germline V gives CDR1 DFQATT, CDR2 SNEGSKA (reference sequence). This CDR3 contains 15 residues. V trimming: 0 bases; J trimming: 7 bases; junction bases outside the gene matches: 12.

The sample holds a few counts of this clonotype. The chain couples TRBV7-9 to TRBJ1-1; D not resolved. Trimming cost V 0 bases and J 0 bases, with 8 bases left between them. The CDR3 has 15 amino acids. From germline, CDR1 is SEHNR and CDR2 FQNEAQ (reference sequence). CDR3 in DNA: TGTGCCAGCAGCTTAGCCGGCAGTATGAACACTGAAGCTTTCTTT. Protein sequence: CASSLAGSMNTEAFF.

In this sample, this clonotype turned up many times. The rearrangement uses TRBV27 and TRBJ2-3; no firm D call. Germline V gene lookup returns CDR1 MNHEY and CDR2 SMNVEV (reference sequence). This CDR3 region has 14 residues. V was cut by 4 bases and J by 2 bases, with 10 bases left in between. Here the CDR3 DNA reads TGTGCCAGCAGTTCGGCTTACAACACAGATACGCAGTATTTT. Encoded protein: CASSSAYNTDTQYF.

This clonotype was seen a few times. The rearrangement uses TRBV6-4 and TRBJ2-7; D may be TRBD1 or TRBD2 (6 bases each). Germline CDR1 is MRHNA and CDR2 is SNTAGT. There are 14 residues in the CDR3. Trimming removed 6 bases from V and 5 bases from J, with 17 bases in between. This CDR3 is CASRVSWGAHEQYV. DNA of the CDR3: TGTGCCAGCAGAGTTAGTTGGGGGGCCCACGAGCAGTACGTC.

The V and J genes are TRBV28 and TRBJ2-1; no clear D. V was trimmed by 0 bases and J by 1 base, leaving 7 bases between them. This CDR3 is 15 amino acids long. CDR1 and CDR2 from the germline V gene are MDHEN and SYDVKM. CDR3 sequence reads: CASSLWGQSYNEQFF. CDR3 nucleotide sequence: TGTGCCAGCAGTTTATGGGGTCAGTCCTACAATGAGCAGTTCTTC. Full variable domain (missing parts from reference TRBV28 and TRBJ2-1): DVKVTQSSRYLVKRTGEKVFLECVQDMDHENMFWYRQDPGLGLRLIYFSYDVKMKEKGDIPEGYSVSREKKERFSLILESASTNQTSMYLCASSLWGQSYNEQFFGPGTRLTVL.